The TCR beta chain under discussion was sequenced for a study of blood T cell repertoires in COVID-19 (dated by TCRdb to 2020 to 2022). For the study in its entirety: Samples from collaborators originated in the United States, Italy and Spain and spanned both the acute and convalescent phases of COVID-19. The prospective study material was composed of cDNA or gDNA derived from T cells, B-cell-depleted T cells, or PBMCs. Deeply sampled blood TCRbeta repertoires from subjects exposed to, actively infected with, or recovered from COVID-19 were included in the dataset. A freely available public database, intended as a resource for researchers studying the immune response to SARS-CoV-2, is where the repertoires were released. The samples were drawn from the first 160 participants of the ongoing ImmuneRACE study and from roughly 1,300 subjects provided by 6 global collaborators. Nearly every sample came with metadata listing a de-identified subject ID, COVID-19 status, age in years and sex. HLA class I and class II types, where available, came from metadata supplied by the sample provider rather than from assay-based typing. General study outcomes and caveats: How much clinical and demographic metadata was included differed by source and by participant, and the metadata was provided uncurated.

The immunoSEQ Assay, a bias-controlled multiplex PCR, was used to amplify TCRbeta CDR3 regions from genomic DNA. Per the source publication's procedure: The number of nucleated cells in each sample was estimated from the amplification of reference gene primers within the assay. To quantify the absolute abundance of each unique TCRbeta CDR3 rearrangement, sequence reads were collapsed and filtered. For each sample, productive Simpson clonality was calculated by taking the square root of Simpson's diversity index across productive rearrangements. Not all clones reach the TCRdb copy of this immuneACCESS table, which keeps in-frame sequences only. Checked studies attribute under half of the gap to unresolved V genes and leave the rest unexplained. Clone size and V and J calls were adopted from that table, with D and trimming inferred from the DNA. This sample has some 200,000 clones in its table, and around four fifths of those were observed once. The ten largest clones represent around 18% of the sample.

V was cut back by 10 bases and J by 7 bases, leaving a gap of 19 bases between them. CDR3 length: 13 amino acids, cysteine to phenylalanine. CDR3 DNA is the only sequence kept; it has 39 bases, read in frame from the first base. According to the germline V gene, CDR1 reads MDHEN and CDR2 reads SYDVKM. Regarding this clone: Its antigen is currently not known. Nothing much larger sits one base from this clone, and base qualities are not available.

Whole blood was collected in K2EDTA tubes by collaborating institutions according to the institutions' own protocols. Collaborator samples were shipped for TCRbeta analysis as frozen whole blood, isolated PBMCs, or DNA extracted from either sample type. The sequenced sample consisted of peripheral blood. The rearranged segments are TRBV28 and TRBJ1-1; TRBD1 could be the D gene, as 5 bases match. The sequence was collected from a woman of 80 years or more with active or convalescent COVID-19. The DNA sequence is TGTGCCACCCACGGATCTTGGGGGGTTGAAGCTTTCTTT. This codes for CATHGSWGVEAFF.